Following are 5 T cell receptor beta chains from one sample sequenced in a study of post-analysis software for immune sequencing data. General study results and limits: There were several TRBV segments more frequent in patients than controls, and TRBV5-6, TRBV5-1 and TRBV20-1 were among them.

Presence of unique molecular identifiers characterized the TCR beta cDNA libraries. TCRdb reprocessed the PCR reads with MiXCR, giving one entry per CDR3 protein. This table holds some 190,000 distinct CDR3 sequences, approximately 30% found once. The antigens these receptors bind are not known. The specimen was blood. Every receptor here comes from a girl younger than 18 with multiple sclerosis.

This clonotype was counted between two and nine times. The chain joins TRBV20-1 to TRBJ2-5; D gene ambiguous. The CDR3 has 10 amino acids. Germline CDR1 reads DFQATT; CDR2 reads SNEGSKA (reference sequence). V was pared by 3 bases and J by 5 bases, with 4 bases between. CDR3 nucleotide sequence: TGCAGTGCTAGGTGGGAGACCCAGTACTTC. Its translation is CSARWETQYF.

This clonotype was counted between two and nine times. This chain links TRBV6-2 or TRBV6-3 with TRBJ1-1; D may be TRBD1 (6 bases). V lost 6 bases to trimming and J lost 8 bases, with 22 bases between them. The germline gives CDR1 MNHEY, CDR2 SVGEGT. The CDR3 contains 15 residues. CDR3 protein: CASSRGPYAADEAFF. The CDR3 nucleotides are TGTGCCAGCAGCAGGGGACCATATGCGGCTGACGAAGCTTTCTTT.

This clonotype was seen only once. Sequence at one end of the junction differs from germline and may be a read error. The rearrangement joins TRBV28 to TRBJ1-6; perhaps TRBD1 as D (5 bases). The CDR3 consists of 13 residues. CDR1 and CDR2 (germline): MDHEN, SYDVKM. In DNA, the CDR3 is TGTGCCAGCAGTTTCCCGACAGCCTGGCCCCCCCACTTT. It codes for CASSFPTAWPPHF.

The rearrangement joins TRBV7-2 to TRBJ2-7, with TRBD1 matching over 7 bases. Germline CDR1 reads SGHTA; CDR2 reads FQGNSA. The junction had 12 bases not matched to a gene; V was cut back by 4 bases and J by 0 bases. The CDR3 extends over 17 amino acids. CDR3 region: CASSSGPRDSLSYEQYF. As DNA, the CDR3 is TGTGCCAGCAGCTCAGGGCCCCGGGACAGTCTCTCCTACGAGCAGTACTTC.

This clonotype was observed a handful of times. The chain combines TRBV20-1 with TRBJ1-5; 10 bases fit TRBD1. The V gene's germline CDR1 is DFQATT and CDR2 SNEGSKA (reference sequence). Trimming at V came to 6 bases and at J to 6 bases, leaving 8 bases not matched to a gene. The length of the CDR3 is 14 residues. This chain's CDR3 is CSAKDRGIFQPQHF. The CDR3 nucleotides are TGCAGTGCCAAGGACAGGGGGATCTTTCAGCCCCAGCATTTT.